These 22 T cell receptor beta chains came from one sample sequenced in a study of human T cells and chemical hapten exposure (TCRdb year 2021). The time point label, as the study defines it: patch test 1, 2 weeks after DPC sensitization. What this sample's treatment or condition label stands for: therapeutic diphenylcyclopropenone sensitization with weekly scalp DPC. Library construction relied on RACE. Data came from a NextSeq 500. TCRdb applied fastp at Q25 and MiXCR to the public reads, then kept only in-frame beta chains. Each entry is one CDR3 protein sequence, shown with its most common DNA and genes. The sample table holds 180,000 or so distinct CDR3 sequences, of which about 20% were seen once. About 6.7% of the sample comes from the top ten. The sequencing used whole blood, collected in connection with sensitization to the hapten diphenylcyclopropenone (DPC). These receptors were obtained from a woman aged 45 to 65 with alopecia areata. Some clones in this sample may be carry-over from other donors' samples.

V usage is TRBV10-3 and J usage is TRBJ1-2; TRBD1 agrees at 8 bases. The CDR3 runs to 14 residues. V lost 10 bases and J lost 8; bases outside the gene matches: 15. Germline V gives CDR1 ENHRY, CDR2 SYGVKD. DNA of the CDR3: TGTGCCACTGCGGAGACAGGGGAGGCGCGGGGCTACACCTTC. This sequence encodes CATAETGEARGYTF.

The chain employs TRBV20-1 and TRBJ2-7; 13 positions agree with TRBD2. Germline V gene lookup returns CDR1 DFQATT and CDR2 SNEGSKA (reference sequence). V lost 4 bases and J lost 6; bases outside the gene matches: 9. The CDR3 consists of 15 residues. The CDR3 loop is CSATPGLAGSGEQYF. The CDR3, as DNA: TGCAGTGCTACCCCGGGACTAGCGGGGTCTGGCGAGCAGTACTTC.

The chain combines TRBV5-5 with TRBJ2-6; no firm D call. This CDR3 is built from 20 residues. V was shortened by 7 bases and J by 0 bases, with 26 bases between the two germline ends. Germline-derived CDR1 and CDR2 are SGHKS and YYEKEE (reference sequence). Here the CDR3 reads CASALRVGQTAASGANVLTF. The CDR3 DNA is TGTGCCAGCGCCCTACGAGTGGGTCAGACGGCCGCCTCTGGGGCCAACGTCCTGACTTTC.

The chain has TRBV27 and TRBJ2-1; possibly TRBD2 for D (5 bases). Trimming stripped 10 bases from V and 4 bases from J, with 8 bases between. Germline CDR1 MNHEY, CDR2 SMNVEV (reference sequence). CDR3 length: 11 amino acids. The CDR3 coding sequence is TGTGCCACCCGCGGGTACAATGAGCAGTTCTTC. It translates to CATRGYNEQFF.

The J gene is TRBJ2-5, the V gene TRBV5-6; D is possibly TRBD2 (6 bases). In germline, CDR1 is SGHDT, CDR2 YYEEEE. This CDR3 region has 12 residues. V was clipped by 0 bases and J by 9 bases, with 9 bases between them. The CDR3 DNA sequence: TGTGCCAGCAGCTTGGGGTCGGGGGCCCAGTACTTC. It codes for CASSLGSGAQYF.

CDR3 nucleotide sequence: TGTGCCAGCAGTTACAGGGAAGCCGGGGAGCTGTTTTTT. Its protein is CASSYREAGELFF. This rearrangement joins TRBV6-5 to TRBJ2-2; D is uncertain. Trimming took off 2 bases at V and 6 bases at J, with 7 bases between the two ends. CDR1 and CDR2 (germline): MNHEY, SVGAGI. The CDR3 has 13 amino acids.

The rearrangement joins TRBV15 to TRBJ2-1, with a possible D match to TRBD2 (5 bases). Trimming stripped 0 bases from V and 9 bases from J, with 9 bases between. Germline-derived CDR1 and CDR2 are LNHNV and YYDKDF (reference sequence). This CDR3 spans 13 amino acids. CDR3 DNA: TGTGCCACCAGCAGAGATCTGGCGGGTGAGCAGTTCTTC. Its translation: CATSRDLAGEQFF.

The chain joins TRBV2 to TRBJ2-1; the D is unclear. This CDR3 spans 15 amino acids. Between the trimmed V and J ends, which lost 0 bases and 6 bases, there was a span of 12 bases. Germline V gives CDR1 SNHLY, CDR2 FYNNEI. As DNA, the CDR3 is TGTGCCAGCAGTGAAGCTAGCTCCCCCCGCAATGAGCAGTTCTTC. This sequence encodes CASSEASSPRNEQFF.

Only a few counts were recorded for this clonotype. V gene TRBV7-6 combines with J gene TRBJ2-1; 10 nucleotides agree with TRBD2. V lost 5 bases to trimming and J lost 4 bases; unmatched junction nucleotides: 5. Germline CDR1 is SGHVS and CDR2 is FNYEAQ. CDR3 length equals 15 residues. CDR3 in amino acids: CASSLGTSEYNEQFF. The CDR3 bases are TGTGCCAGCAGCCTTGGGACTAGCGAATACAATGAGCAGTTCTTC. The variable domain in full, completed from reference TRBV7-6 and TRBJ2-1, reads GAGVSQSPRYKVTKRGQDVALRCDPISGHVSLYWYRQALGQGPEFLTYFNYEAQQDKSGLPNDRFSAERPEGSISTLTIQRTEQRDSAMYRCASSLGTSEYNEQFFGPGTRLTVL.

The rearrangement joins TRBV2 to TRBJ1-6; D is uncertain. CDR1 is SNHLY and CDR2 is FYNNEI in the germline V gene. The CDR3 has 12 amino acids. V was pared by 7 bases and J by 8 bases, with 9 bases between. The CDR3 nucleotides read TGTGCCAGCACGGGTATAGATTCACCCCTCCACTTT. It yields the protein CASTGIDSPLHF.

This chain links TRBV5-1 with TRBJ2-5, with D perhaps TRBD2 (7 bases). The germline CDR1 and CDR2 sequences are SGHRS and YFSETQ. With 7 bases removed from V and 5 bases from J, the gap between germline ends came to 15 bases. The CDR3 loop spans 13 amino acids. The CDR3 DNA sequence: TGCGCCAGCCGGGGGGCAGACGGGGAGACCCAGTACTTC. Residues: CASRGADGETQYF.

This clonotype was seen more than once but under ten times. This chain links TRBV11-2 with TRBJ2-1; no definite D call. Trimming shortened V by 5 bases and J by 8 bases, and 13 bases separated the two germline ends. This CDR3 has 13 amino acids. Germline assignment: CDR1 SGHAT and CDR2 FQNNGV. The CDR3 sequence is CASSLPGRDEQFF. The CDR3 DNA reads as TGTGCCAGCAGCCTCCCCGGACGGGATGAGCAGTTCTTC.

This chain joins TRBV5-1 and TRBJ2-3; the D gene is possibly TRBD2 (6 bases). Germline-derived CDR1 and CDR2 are SGHRS and YFSETQ. Trimming took 2 bases from V and 1 from J, leaving 23 bases between them. This CDR3 has 19 amino acids. The CDR3 DNA sequence: TGCGCCAGCAGCTTAAAAGGGACGGCGGGAAGAAAGGGCACAGATACGCAGTATTTT. This encodes CASSLKGTAGRKGTDTQYF. Full variable domain (remainder filled in from reference TRBV5-1 and TRBJ2-3): KAGVTQTPRYLIKTRGQQVTLSCSPISGHRSVSWYQQTPGQGLQFLFEYFSETQRNKGNFPGRFSGRQFSNSRSEMNVSTLELGDSALYLCASSLKGTAGRKGTDTQYFGPGTRLTVL.

This chain links TRBV7-8 with TRBJ2-1, with a possible D match to TRBD1 (6 bases). V gave up 7 bases and J gave up 9 bases, with 19 bases separating them. CDR1 is SGHVS, CDR2 FQNEAQ, per germline. The CDR3 is made up of 14 amino acids. In DNA form, the CDR3 reads TGTGCCAGCACCAAGGGCCGCCAAGGGGGTGAGCAGTTCTTC. This encodes CASTKGRQGGEQFF. Complete variable domain (other parts from reference TRBV7-8 and TRBJ2-1): GAGVSQSPRYKVAKRGQDVALRCDPISGHVSLFWYQQALGQGPEFLTYFQNEAQLDKSGLPSDRFFAERPEGSVSTLKIQRTQQEDSAVYLCASTKGRQGGEQFFGPGTRLTVL.

The V call is TRBV3-1, the J call TRBJ2-2, with D perhaps TRBD2 (6 bases). The germline V and J ends were trimmed by 5 bases and 0 bases, with 13 bases remaining between them. The germline V gene encodes CDR1 LGHDT and CDR2 YNNKEL (reference sequence). The CDR3 is made up of 16 amino acids. CDR3 sequence: CASSGRTRSNTGELFF. The DNA for the CDR3 is TGTGCCAGCAGCGGGAGGACACGATCGAACACCGGGGAGCTGTTTTTT.

This clonotype showed up many times. This sequence joins TRBV3-1 and TRBJ2-2, with 10 bases lining up with TRBD2. The CDR3 loop spans 20 amino acids. V was pared by 2 bases and J by 6 bases, with 18 bases of the junction left unmatched. Germline V gene lookup returns CDR1 LGHDT and CDR2 YNNKEL (reference sequence). The CDR3 reads CASSQRTGLAGVVIAGELFF. The CDR3 DNA follows: TGTGCCAGCAGCCAACGAACGGGGCTAGCGGGAGTGGTAATCGCCGGGGAGCTGTTTTTT.

This clonotype was found a few times. The rearrangement links TRBV7-9 to TRBJ2-7, with 8 bases lining up with TRBD1. The length of the CDR3 is 15 residues. The V gene end was trimmed by 5 bases and the J gene end by 1 base; junction bases not matched to a gene: 7. Looked up from germline, CDR1 is SEHNR and CDR2 is FQNEAQ (reference sequence). The CDR3 sequence: CASSMGQVGSYEQYF. The CDR3 DNA sequence: TGTGCCAGCAGCATGGGACAGGTCGGTTCCTACGAGCAGTACTTC.

This clonotype was seen repeatedly, ten times or more. V gene TRBV29-1 combines with J gene TRBJ2-7; tentative D call: TRBD1 (6 bases). V was pared by 7 bases and J by 6 bases, with 19 bases between. The CDR3 loop spans 13 amino acids. The germline V gene encodes CDR1 SQVTM and CDR2 ANQGSEA. The CDR3 loop reads CSARITGFGEQYF. The CDR3 coding sequence is TGCAGCGCCCGAATTACAGGGTTCGGCGAGCAGTACTTC.

This clonotype was counted a few times. This chain links TRBV18 with TRBJ1-1; a weak D match, TRBD1 (5 bases). The germline V gene has CDR1 KGHSH and CDR2 LQKENI. CDR3 size: 15 residues. V lost 5 bases and J lost 5, with 18 bases in between. The CDR3: CASSSTSTRQTEAFF. Written as DNA, the CDR3 is TGTGCCAGCTCATCAACCTCGACGAGACAGACTGAAGCTTTCTTT.

This clonotype was detected a few times. The chain carries TRBV29-1 and TRBJ2-1; TRBD1 aligns across 9 bases. Germline V gene sequence: CDR1 SQVTM, CDR2 ANQGSEA. After removal of 6 bases from V and 9 bases from J, the junction contained 9 bases not matched to a gene. CDR3 length: 13 amino acids. CDR3 region: CSVGYRQGGEQFF. The CDR3 DNA reads TGCAGCGTCGGATACAGACAGGGGGGTGAGCAGTTCTTC.

This clonotype has a count of ten or more. The chain couples TRBV6-1 to TRBJ2-5, with 12 bases matching TRBD2. The CDR3 sequence is 15 residues long. The V and J ends lost 10 bases and 2 bases, in that order; junction bases with no gene match: 8. Germline V gives CDR1 MNHNS, CDR2 SASEGT. The CDR3 reads CATSRLAGGQETQYF. Here the CDR3 DNA reads TGTGCCACCTCCCGTCTAGCGGGAGGGCAAGAGACCCAGTACTTC.

This clonotype was counted a few times. The chain recombines TRBV5-1 with TRBJ1-2; D gene ambiguous. The CDR3 is made up of 16 amino acids. Germline assignment: CDR1 SGHRS and CDR2 YFSETQ. V lost 1 base to trimming and J lost 7 bases, with 20 bases between them. CDR3 loop: CASSLTRQDYNLGYTF. The CDR3 nucleotides read TGCGCCAGCAGCTTGACGCGGCAGGACTACAACCTTGGCTACACCTTC.